This T cell receptor (beta chain) was captured in a study of cytomegalovirus exposure and HLA in healthy donors (dated by TCRdb to the late 2010s). Regarding the research as a whole: An earlier analysis of some 550 of the donors reported approximately 270 Gb of sequence data and around 120 million unique TCR beta sequences from roughly 180 million T cells. Both class I and class II loci were covered by HLA typing, at four-digit resolution. Every repertoire in the discovery cohort had been generated on one and the same sequencing platform. The study aimed to test whether cataloging public T cell receptors could reveal signatures of past pathogen exposure. Among over 350 genotyped donors of the cohort, an average of approximately 230,000 unique TCR beta nucleotide sequences were sequenced per donor, 15% to 20% of them non-productive. A handful of DR-DQ haplotypes were handled as single units for association and clustering because linkage in the cohort was strong. Among the roughly 390 genotyped donors, approximately 77% belonged to the genetic ancestry cluster associated with self-reported Caucasian donors. Using immunosequencing, the study profiled T cell repertoires from about 620 subjects and related those repertoires to cytomegalovirus serostatus. Around 320 gigabases of sequencing data and 70 million to 100 million unique TCR sequences were included in an early release covering under 650 HLA-typed donors. The later analysis used no new phenotypic data to find candidate immune exposures, relying instead on TCR beta sequences and their occurrence across donors. To predict cytomegalovirus infection status, the study brought together high-throughput TCR immunosequencing, statistical association of individual TCRs with disease status, and machine learning. In an earlier analysis of around 540 of the donors, high-throughput TCR beta sequencing was used to judge whether each TCR beta V gene segment behaved as functional or pseudogenic. A later genetic analysis took genome-wide SNP genotypes for about three fifths of the 666 donors and used that subset as a discovery cohort. Typing coverage varied by locus: 629-630 donors for A, B, C, DRB1 and DQB1; under 550 for DQA1; nearly 610 for DPA1; around 450 for DPB1. Along with the approximately 600-subject first cohort, a separate validation cohort of over a hundred different subjects was used. To study patterns of TCR occurrence, a later analysis re-analyzed previously published TCR beta repertoires from under 750 donors and added high-resolution HLA genotyping. Donor age, sex, ethnicity and CMV serostatus were collected together with the repertoire data. Paper-wide results and their limitations: In a later analysis, TCR association rates were found to vary across HLA loci, with the most associated TCRs seen for DRB1 alleles and the fewest for HLA-C alleles. An association between a missense DCLRE1C variant and V-gene and J-gene trimming of TCR beta chains was found in a later genetic analysis and replicated in an independent cohort. Only TCR beta chains were sequenced in this cohort, and the absence of alpha or paired-chain data limited detectable features. A cluster of highly shared sequence variants was judged likely to represent a technical artifact of the sequencing pipeline. Assigning TCR associations to individual alleles was difficult when HLA alleles, especially DR and DQ, strongly co-occurred. The authors suggested that the approach could potentially be extended to other disease states and immunological phenotypes. The earlier analysis of about 600 of the donors excluded over 15 rarely observed V segments, including chromosome 9 orphons, because counts were too low. In both the original and validation cohorts, the classifier was reported to diagnose cytomegalovirus status with high specificity and sensitivity. Because HLA typing was unavailable for some donors at each locus, only the typed subset was used in association tests. In an earlier analysis of approximately 600 of the donors, most TCR beta V segments were observed in productive rearrangements about 87% or about 30% of the time, broadly matching IMGT annotations. According to a later genetic analysis, donors in an Asian-associated ancestry cluster had fewer N-insertions in productive TCRs than the approximately 610-donor mean. A few of the identified cytomegalovirus-associated TCR beta chains were confirmed in vitro to be specific for cytomegalovirus antigens. At a false discovery rate of 0.05, a later analysis linked roughly 17,000 TCR beta sequences to specific HLA alleles. A later analysis found that HLA-associated TCR beta chains were more clonally expanded and had lower generation probabilities than equally common non-associated chains. Correlated functional status among segregating V segments might reflect linkage disequilibrium, but an unknown experimental factor could not be ruled out. Most CMV-associated TCR beta chains appeared to be HLA-restricted in a later analysis, and the HLA associations seemed to be driven largely by CMV exposure. The study gave a list of about 150 TCR beta chains associated with cytomegalovirus. Sequencing depth was assumed to be roughly uniform across donors in the presence/absence analyses, though that assumption may not hold. The 87-base-pair reads could not distinguish some IMGT-functional V segments, including TRBV6-2 and TRBV6-3, so those segments were excluded. For the cohort, immune exposure information was limited to CMV serostatus. Most TCR sequences were seen in very few donors, while some public TCRs were found in many individuals. According to a later analysis, parvovirus B19, influenza, CMV and Epstein-Barr virus appeared linked to several top co-occurrence clusters. A further reported finding was that TCR beta sequences accurately predicted the HLA-A and HLA-B alleles for most subjects in the first cohort.

In total, roughly 670 healthy bone marrow donors made up the cohort. At the time of sampling, every cohort member was nominally healthy, though immune exposures that went unrecorded were likely present. The donor tested CMV seropositive, placing the donor among the 250 to 350 seropositive members of the cohort. A peripheral blood sample was collected from each donor, and TCR beta sequencing was performed on peripheral blood mononuclear cells. Genomic DNA extraction from the blood cell samples was performed with the Qiagen DNeasy Blood Extraction Kit. V ends up 4 bases short and J 3 bases short, with an unmatched junction base count of 9. CDR1 is given as LGHNA and CDR2 as YNFKEQ, both from the germline V gene. The CDR3 covers 17 residues, taking in both the cysteine and the phenylalanine. Of the read, only the CDR3 DNA is kept; its 51 bases are in frame from base 1. Turning to this clone: This receptor's antigen is unknown. Per-base quality was not reported, and no clone a single base away is much larger than it.

Library preparation used the immunoSEQ multiplex PCR assay. For the multiplex PCR, a mixture combining 60 forward primers for TCR Vbeta segments and 13 reverse primers for TCR Jbeta segments was used. The CDR3 region of rearranged TCR beta genes was amplified from genomic DNA with a multiplex PCR assay. On the Illumina HiSeq System, the amplified TCR beta libraries were sequenced as 87-base-pair reads. On the authors' methods: A later analysis counted approximately 84 million unique TCR beta chains across the 666 repertoires, and some 11 million of these chains were shared by at least two donors. To remove PCR and sequencing errors, raw reads were error-corrected and collapsed into unique sequences using a nearest-neighbor algorithm that merged closely related sequences. CDR3 sequences were aligned to IMGT reference sequences to assign V, D and J gene segments. For a sequence to be retained, a match of at least six nucleotides was required to both a V gene segment and a J gene segment. Rearrangements were classified as productive when the CDR3 lacked stop codons and remained in frame with V and J, and all other rearrangements were classified as non-productive. CDR3 was defined according to IMGT convention as the region running from the second conserved V-encoded cysteine to the conserved J-encoded phenylalanine. In an earlier analysis of roughly 580 of the donors, sequences lacking an unambiguous match to a single V gene segment were excluded. An earlier analysis of several hundred of the donors classified V segments as functional when productive rearrangements were above 56.7% and as segregating when the standard deviation between donors was above 5%. To diagnose cytomegalovirus status from the catalog of TCR beta chain sequences, a statistical classification framework was built. A later analysis assigned V and J genes by comparing TCR nucleotide sequences with IMGT/GENE-DB human TR gene sequences. In a later analysis, CDR3 sequences and most-parsimonious VDJ recombination scenarios were assigned using the TCRdist pipeline. In a later analysis, each TCR beta chain was defined by its CDR3 amino acid sequence together with its V-gene family, and reads lacking a unique V-gene family were excluded. To address suspected cross-contamination and a sequencing artifact, a later analysis removed around 600 highly shared, low-generation-probability nucleotide sequences. For each public chain, a later analysis derived a clonal expansion index from normalized ranks of inferred template counts within each repertoire. In a later analysis, generation probabilities were computed using a VDJ recombination model fitted to out-of-frame rearrangements, and the results were checked against IGoR. In a later analysis, hypergeometric tests were used to score TCR-TCR, TCR-HLA and TCR-CMV co-occurrence, with a repertoire-size bias correction applied to TCR pairs. In a later analysis, false discovery rates were estimated by permuting HLA or CMV assignments 20 times. In a later analysis, co-occurring TCRs were grouped using DBSCAN, and TCRdist sequence similarity was added for clustering within HLA-allele-positive subsets. Repertoires with fewer than 30,000 or more than 120,000 public chains, plus five repertoires with anomalous nucleotide sharing, were excluded from co-occurrence clustering. The clones in this table, taken by TCRdb from immuneACCESS, are in-frame only. Not every clone is retained; where verified, under half of the shortfall comes from an unresolved V gene, and the cause of the rest is unknown. D and trimming come from the DNA, and the V and J calls and clone size come from that table. This sample holds about 90,000 clones; roughly 72% were observed only once. The top ten clones comprise under 25% of the sample.

The sequence is built from TRBV4-2 and TRBJ2-3; 11 junctional bases match TRBD2. The sequence came from a man aged 25-40 years in good health and CMV-seropositive. Input material: PBMCs. The CDR3 reads as follows: CASSLTTSGRGTDTQYF. The DNA reads TGTGCCAGCAGCCTGACAACTAGCGGGAGAGGAACAGATACGCAGTATTTT.